This T cell receptor beta chain was found in a study of T-cell memory formation after mild COVID-19. Whole-study context: Clustering of TCRs was largely donor specific. Overall study findings and caveats: Clones that shrank (day 15 to 85) were balanced CD4/CD8, whereas later expanders leaned CD4+.

Using constant-segment primers, 5'RACE produced TCR alpha and TCR beta cDNA libraries carrying sample barcodes and UMIs. In TCRdb, the 5' RACE reads were re-called with MiXCR into one record per CDR3 protein. The table records 300,000 or so distinct CDR3 sequences, around 15% of them present only once. The V and J ends lost 4 bases and 9 bases, in that order; junction bases with no gene match: 6. The CDR3 loop spans 13 amino acids. The germline V gene encodes CDR1 SNHLY and CDR2 FYNNEI. This clonotype has just a few counts. The antigen is unknown. The gene calls are TRBV2 and TRBJ1-2; TRBD1 agrees at 9 bases. The TCR comes from a man younger than 35 who had mild COVID-19 (a few samples of this study predate the infection). Cell type and time point are not known. The sample consisted of PBMCs or a T cell subset sorted from them (not recorded which). CDR3 residues: CASSANRGQSYTF. CDR3 DNA: TGTGCCAGCAGTGCGAACAGGGGGCAGAGCTACACCTTC.